These 20 T cell receptor beta chains came from one sample sequenced in a study of graft-versus-host responses after intestinal transplantation. TCRdb's table, derived via immunoSEQ multiplex PCR, lists solely in-frame clones and lacks some. Seen here are several thousand clones, around 25% observed once, and the top ten hold about 4.3%. Sequencing used alloreactive CD4+ T cells from a mixed lymphocyte reaction culture, obtained before transplantation. Subset noted: CFSE-low proliferating T cells sorted from approximately 6-day pre-transplant mixed lymphocyte reaction (GvH or HvG direction). The receptors shown here come from a human patient who was an organ donor for intestinal transplantation.

This clone was counted only a few times. The rearrangement uses TRBV28 and TRBJ2-2, with D possibly matching TRBD2 (6 bases). V lost 11 bases to trimming and J lost 5 bases, with 9 bases between them. The CDR3 contains 11 residues. From germline, CDR1 is MDHEN and CDR2 SYDVKM. The CDR3 sequence is CASGTTGELFF. The CDR3 DNA reads as TGTGCCTCCGGGACTACCGGGGAGCTGTTTTTT.

There are a few counts of this clone. The rearrangement links TRBV19 to TRBJ1-1; D call uncertain. This CDR3 has 13 residues. V was clipped by 4 bases and J by 1 base, with 7 bases between them. Germline values: CDR1 LNHDA, CDR2 SQIVND (reference sequence). In nucleotides, the CDR3 is TGTGCCAGTAGTACTACAGAGAACACTGAAGCTTTCTTT. It translates to CASSTTENTEAFF.

V is TRBV7-2 and J is TRBJ2-2; 12 positions agree with TRBD2. The CDR3 runs to 16 residues. Germline V gene sequence: CDR1 SGHTA, CDR2 FQGNSA. V was pared by 3 bases and J by 5 bases, with 4 bases of the junction left unmatched. The CDR3 protein is CASSLRTSGITGELFF. The CDR3 DNA follows: TGTGCCAGCAGCTTGCGGACTAGCGGGATTACCGGGGAGCTGTTTTTT.

By share of the sample, this clone is medium-sized. Other nucleotide sequences from this sample produce the same CDR3. CDR3 region: CASSVGTVTEAFF. CDR3 nucleotides: TGTGCCAGCAGTGTAGGGACGGTCACTGAAGCTTTCTTT. This chain connects TRBV25-1 to TRBJ1-1; a possible D gene is TRBD1 (5 bases). V was trimmed by 4 bases and J by 4 bases, leaving 10 bases between them. The CDR3 totals 13 residues. Germline V gene data show CDR1 as MGHDK and CDR2 as SYGVNS.

This chain uses TRBV6-1 with TRBJ1-2; the D gene is possibly TRBD1 (6 bases). This CDR3 region has 14 residues. Per germline, CDR1 MNHNS and CDR2 SASEGT. The V end was cut by 5 bases, the J end by 5 bases, with 15 bases between. The CDR3: CASSIGTKLYGYTF. CDR3 DNA: TGTGCCAGCAGTATAGGGACAAAACTATATGGCTACACCTTC.

By share, this clone ranks as large. The gene calls are TRBV5-1 and TRBJ2-6, with 7 nucleotides matching TRBD1. Trimming took 6 bases from V and 0 from J; bases not matched to a gene: 12. The CDR3 runs 18 residues. CDR1 is SGHRS and CDR2 is YFSETQ in the germline V gene. CDR3 nucleotide sequence: TGCGCCAGCAAACCCCTTGGACAGGCCCACTCTGGGGCCAACGTCCTGACTTTC. It translates to CASKPLGQAHSGANVLTF.

This clone showed up just a few times. One base separates it from a far larger clone, so it is likely a read error. The chain uses TRBV19 and TRBJ1-2; D ambiguous. CDR3 length equals 14 residues. Trimming cost V 4 bases and J 4 bases, with 13 bases left between them. CDR1 is LNHDA and CDR2 is SQIVND in the germline V gene (reference sequence). The CDR3 DNA reads TGTGCCAGTAGTACCGCCGTGTTTTCCTATGGCTACACCTTC. It translates to CASSTAVFSYGYTF.

V usage is TRBV7-3 and J usage is TRBJ2-1; 8 bases map to TRBD2. The CDR3 length is 19 residues. Unmatched junction bases numbered 12, after V lost 2 bases and J lost 0 bases. The V gene's germline CDR1 is SGHTA and CDR2 FQGTGA. Here the CDR3 DNA reads TGTGCCAGCAGCTTATCATCCTTCGTAGCGGGGAGCTCCTACAATGAGCAGTTCTTC. Protein product: CASSLSSFVAGSSYNEQFF.

This clone turned up a few times. The junction does not match germline at one end; this may be a read error. The rearrangement links TRBV5-3 to TRBJ1-2; D remains unclear. TRBV5-3 falls under the ORF class, with uncertain function. The CDR3 has 14 amino acids. The CDR3 loop reads CASSSPGPTYGYTF. CDR3 sequence (DNA): TGTGCCAGCAGCTCGCCGGGCCCTACCTATGGCTACACCTTC.

Within the sample, this clone is medium-sized. The V and J genes are TRBV5-5 and TRBJ2-5; no firm D call. The CDR3 is 11 residues long. Germline CDR1 reads SGHKS; CDR2 reads YYEKEE (reference sequence). V lost 7 bases to trimming and J lost 1 base, with 5 bases between them. CDR3 loop: CASWAQETQYF. The DNA of the CDR3 is TGTGCCAGCTGGGCCCAAGAGACCCAGTACTTC. The whole variable domain, remainder taken from reference TRBV5-5 and TRBJ2-5, is DAGVTQSPTHLIKTRGQQVTLRCSPISGHKSVSWYQQVLGQGPQFIFQYYEKEERGRGNFPDRFSARQFPNYSSELNVNALLLGDSALYLCASWAQETQYFGPGTRLLVL.

This clone turned up a few times. The chain links TRBV11-3 to TRBJ1-4; 7 bases are shared with TRBD1. Trimming cost V 3 bases and J 3 bases; bases outside gene matches: 7. Looked up from germline, CDR1 is SGHNT and CDR2 is YENEEA. The CDR3 is made up of 16 amino acids. CDR3 in DNA: TGTGCCAGCAGCTTTTGGACAGGAGGAGCTAATGAAAAACTGTTTTTT. Amino acid sequence: CASSFWTGGANEKLFF.

The V gene is TRBV30, the J gene TRBJ1-5; tentatively, D is TRBD1 (6 bases). The V end was cut by 1 base, the J end by 0 bases, with 7 bases between. The CDR3 is made up of 14 amino acids. Germline lookup yields CDR1 GTSNPN and CDR2 SVGIG (reference sequence). In nucleotides, the CDR3 is TGTGCCTGGAGTGGGGGACATAGCAATCAGCCCCAGCATTTT. Its translation: CAWSGGHSNQPQHF.

V gene TRBV7-9 combines with J gene TRBJ2-7, with 8 bases matching TRBD1. Germline CDR1 and CDR2: SEHNR and FQNEAQ (reference sequence). This CDR3 contains 15 residues. Losses at the gene ends were 5 bases for V and 4 bases for J; bases not matched to a gene: 10. The CDR3 reads CASSRTGTGSYEQYF. The DNA for the CDR3 is TGTGCCAGCAGCCGTACCGGGACAGGAAGTTACGAGCAGTACTTC.

This clone was seen a few times. The chain is built from TRBV5-8 and TRBJ2-1; tentative D call: TRBD1 (6 bases). CDR3 size: 15 residues. Trimming cost V 5 bases and J 0 bases, with 12 bases left between them. In germline, CDR1 is SGHTS, CDR2 YDEGEE. The CDR3 protein is CASSRQVSSYNEQFF. CDR3 DNA: TGTGCCAGCAGTCGACAGGTAAGCTCCTACAATGAGCAGTTCTTC. Filled out from reference TRBV5-8 and TRBJ2-1, the complete variable domain reads EAGVTQSPTHLIKTRGQQATLRCSPISGHTSVYWYQQALGLGLQFLLWYDEGEERNRGNFPPRFSGRQFPNYSSELNVNALELEDSALYLCASSRQVSSYNEQFFGPGTRLTVL.

V gene TRBV5-6 combines with J gene TRBJ2-2; 7 nucleotides match TRBD2. V shed 4 bases and J 5 bases; nucleotides not matched to a gene: 11. This CDR3 contains 16 residues. Germline CDR1 SGHDT, CDR2 YYEEEE. CDR3 sequence (DNA): TGTGCCAGCAGCATTAGCGGGCCAATATTGACCGGGGAGCTGTTTTTT. The encoded protein is CASSISGPILTGELFF.

The sample holds a few counts of this clone. The chain is built from TRBV18 and TRBJ2-5; a weak D match, TRBD2 (6 bases). This CDR3 has 14 amino acids. Germline loops: CDR1 KGHSH, CDR2 LQKENI. The V and J ends lost 3 bases and 1 base respectively, with 9 bases between them. CDR3 sequence reads: CASSPLATQETQYF. For the CDR3, the DNA is TGTGCCAGCTCACCTCTAGCGACCCAAGAGACCCAGTACTTC. The variable domain in full, completed from reference TRBV18 and TRBJ2-5, reads NAGVMQNPRHLVRRRGQEARLRCSPMKGHSHVYWYRQLPEEGLKFMVYLQKENIIDESGMPKERFSAEFPKEGPSILRIQQVVRGDSAAYFCASSPLATQETQYFGPGTRLLVL.

The rearrangement joins TRBV18 to TRBJ2-4, with a weak D call TRBD1 (5 bases). The germline V gene has CDR1 KGHSH and CDR2 LQKENI. The CDR3 has 16 residues. Trimming left V 6 bases short and J 0 bases short, with 15 bases between. This CDR3 is CASSPSGYLAKNIQYF. The CDR3 DNA follows: TGTGCCAGCTCGCCCTCAGGGTACCTAGCCAAAAACATTCAGTACTTC.

J is TRBJ2-7 and V is TRBV5-4, with TRBD2 matching over 8 bases. J was trimmed by 0 bases and V by 5 bases; bases with no gene match: 10. CDR3 size: 16 residues. Germline V lookup: CDR1 SGHNT, CDR2 YYREEE (reference sequence). CDR3 region: CASRNYSGTRSYEQYF. The CDR3 coding sequence is TGTGCCAGCAGGAATTATAGCGGGACCCGCTCCTACGAGCAGTACTTC.

The chain combines TRBV11-2 with TRBJ2-1; D is unclear. The CDR3 is 16 residues long. Per germline, CDR1 SGHAT and CDR2 FQNNGV. V lost 0 bases, J lost 7 bases, and 16 bases lay in between. The CDR3 DNA follows: TGTGCCAGCAGCTTAGACCCCCCCCACACAGTTAATGAGCAGTTCTTC. Its translation is CASSLDPPHTVNEQFF. The full variable domain, its missing parts supplied by reference TRBV11-2 and TRBJ2-1, is EAGVAQSPRYKIIEKRQSVAFWCNPISGHATLYWYQQILGQGPKLLIQFQNNGVVDDSQLPKDRFSAERLKGVDSTLKIQPAKLEDSAVYLCASSLDPPHTVNEQFFGPGTRLTVL.

The rearrangement links TRBV6-6 to TRBJ1-1, with a tentative D call TRBD1 (6 bases). This CDR3 contains 11 residues. The V end lost 3 bases, the J end lost 13 bases, and 12 bases lay between the germline ends. Germline CDR1 is MNHNY and CDR2 is SVGAGI (reference sequence). The CDR3 loop is CASSYNRAVFF. As DNA, the CDR3 is TGTGCCAGCAGTTATAACAGGGCTGTTTTCTTT.